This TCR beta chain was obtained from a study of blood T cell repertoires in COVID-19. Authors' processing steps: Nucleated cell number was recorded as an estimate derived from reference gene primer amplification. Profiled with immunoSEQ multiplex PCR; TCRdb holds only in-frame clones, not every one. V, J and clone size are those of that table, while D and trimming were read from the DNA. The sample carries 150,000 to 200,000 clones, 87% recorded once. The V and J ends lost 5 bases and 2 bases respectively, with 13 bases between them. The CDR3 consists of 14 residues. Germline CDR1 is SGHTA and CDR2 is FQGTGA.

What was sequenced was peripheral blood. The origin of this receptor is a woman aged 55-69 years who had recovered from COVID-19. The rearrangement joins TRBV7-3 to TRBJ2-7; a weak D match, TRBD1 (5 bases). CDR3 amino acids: CASSPGAGTYEQYF. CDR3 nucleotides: TGTGCCAGCAGCCCCGGCGCAGGGACCTACGAGCAGTACTTC.